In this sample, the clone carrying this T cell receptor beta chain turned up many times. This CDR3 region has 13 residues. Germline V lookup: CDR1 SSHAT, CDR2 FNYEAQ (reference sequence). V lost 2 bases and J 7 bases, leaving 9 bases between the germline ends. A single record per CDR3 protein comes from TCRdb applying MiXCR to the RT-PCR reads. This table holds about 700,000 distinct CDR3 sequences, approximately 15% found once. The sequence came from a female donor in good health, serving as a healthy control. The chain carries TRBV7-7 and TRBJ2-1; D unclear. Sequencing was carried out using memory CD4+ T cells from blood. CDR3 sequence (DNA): TGTGCCAGCAGCTTAAATGTTGGGAATGAGCAGTTCTTC. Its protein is CASSLNVGNEQFF.